This T cell receptor beta chain was obtained from a study of molecular identifiers for immune sequencing clone quantification. This CDR3 spans 13 amino acids. CDR1 is SEHNR and CDR2 is FQNEAQ in the germline V gene (reference sequence). A CD8+CD4-CCR7+CD45RA+ gate was used to sort naive CD8 T cells. Previously described methods and listed TCR primers were employed for the bulk TCR libraries. TCRdb reprocessed the PCR reads via MiXCR and lists one record per CDR3 protein. The profile shows about 640,000 distinct CDR3 sequences, 20% of them singletons. For this clonotype: A junction boundary mismatches the germline segment, possibly from a read error.

The specimen sequenced was naive CD8+ T cells from blood, with Jurkat cell RNA spiked in. As to subset: FACS-sorted CD8+CD4-CCR7+CD45RA+ naive T cells. The chain uses TRBV7-9 and TRBJ2-1; no clear D gene. The receptor comes from a human donor in good health. Some libraries in this study had Jurkat cell RNA spiked in. The CDR3 bases are TGTGCCAGCAGCTTGAGCTCCTACAATGAGCAGCTCTTC. Translating gives CASSLSSYNEQLF.